This T cell receptor (beta chain) was identified in a study of beta chain features in type 1 diabetes. Study in general: Over all samples combined, about 99,000,000 sorted cells were examined. General study results and limits: There was a moderate but significant shortening of TCRB CDR3s in all four CD4+ subsets of Type 1 diabetes patients. Equally in patients and controls, shorter templates might have been favored by PCR.

The investigators reverse transcribed all of the isolated RNA, so they sequenced expressed TCRB transcripts. Generated by immunoSEQ multiplex PCR, the TCRdb table keeps only in-frame clones and is missing some. In the table there are some 350,000 clones, roughly 9.8% of which are singletons. V lost 3 bases, J lost 1 base, and 3 bases stayed unmatched. Germline assignment: CDR1 MNHEY and CDR2 SVGAGI. The CDR3 runs 15 residues. With respect to this clone: The antigen remains undetermined.

The receptor's source is a young man with type 1 diabetes. Sequencing was done on a sample of central memory CD4+ T cells from blood. The J gene is TRBJ1-2, the V gene TRBV6-5; 9 nucleotides line up with TRBD1. The CDR3 region is CASSYTGGVNYGYTF. CDR3 coding DNA: TGTGCCAGCAGTTATACAGGGGGCGTTAACTATGGCTACACCTTC.